These 26 T cell receptor beta chains came from one sample sequenced in a study of cytomegalovirus exposure and HLA in healthy donors (dated by TCRdb to about 2017). The library came from the immunoSEQ multiplex PCR assay. For the multiplex PCR, a mixture combining 60 forward primers for TCR Vbeta segments and 13 reverse primers for TCR Jbeta segments was used. The clones in this table, taken by TCRdb from immuneACCESS, are in-frame only. Not every clone is retained; where verified, under half of the shortfall comes from an unresolved V gene, and the cause of the rest is unknown. The sample table holds some 180,000 clones, of which 9.5% were seen once. Roughly 1.3% of the sample belongs to the ten largest clones. Sequencing input: PBMCs. The receptor set was obtained from a woman aged 25 to 39 in good health and CMV-seropositive.

This chain connects TRBV19 to TRBJ2-2; tentatively, D is TRBD1 (5 bases). This CDR3 has 15 residues. Per germline, CDR1 LNHDA and CDR2 SQIVND (reference sequence). Deletions cut 0 bases from V and 9 bases from J, with 14 bases between. The CDR3 sequence: CASSIDGALPRELFF. The CDR3 DNA is TGTGCCAGTAGTATAGATGGGGCCCTTCCCCGGGAGCTGTTTTTT.

This clone was counted between two and nine times. This chain joins TRBV5-1 and TRBJ2-5; TRBD1 is a possible D gene (5 bases). Between the trimmed V and J ends, which lost 7 bases and 5 bases, there was a span of 21 bases. Germline assignment: CDR1 SGHRS and CDR2 YFSETQ. The CDR3 length is 15 residues. CDR3 region: CASLTSPGLGETQYF. In DNA form, the CDR3 reads TGCGCCAGCCTCACGTCCCCAGGGCTCGGGGAGACCCAGTACTTC.

This clone has more than one count but fewer than ten. Here the CDR3 reads CASSYFPGLSGTGELFF. The CDR3 region has the DNA TGTGCCAGCTCCTACTTCCCGGGACTTTCGGGGACCGGGGAGCTGTTTTTT. V gene TRBV9 combines with J gene TRBJ2-2; D is perhaps TRBD2 (6 bases). CDR1 SGDLS and CDR2 YYNGEE come from the germline V gene. Trimming shortened V by 7 bases and J by 5 bases, and 24 bases separated the two germline ends. This CDR3 region has 17 residues.

This clone was recorded a few times. In DNA, the CDR3 is TGTGCCAGCTCGCCGGGAGCGATCCAAGAGACCCAGTACTTC. Translated: CASSPGAIQETQYF. The chain combines TRBV18 with TRBJ2-5; possibly TRBD2 for D (6 bases). CDR1 and CDR2 from the germline V gene are KGHSH and LQKENI. The V and J ends lost 6 bases and 1 base respectively, with 12 bases between them. The CDR3 loop spans 14 amino acids.

The chain uses TRBV7-6 and TRBJ2-1, with a tentative D call TRBD2 (6 bases). The CDR3 has 14 residues. V was pared by 1 base and J by 3 bases, with 7 bases between. The germline gives CDR1 SGHVS, CDR2 FNYEAQ. CDR3 in amino acids: CASSLGDFYNEQFF. The CDR3 bases are TGTGCCAGCAGCTTAGGGGACTTCTACAATGAGCAGTTCTTC. Looking up the rest from reference TRBV7-6 and TRBJ2-1 gives the full variable domain: GAGVSQSPRYKVTKRGQDVALRCDPISGHVSLYWYRQALGQGPEFLTYFNYEAQQDKSGLPNDRFSAERPEGSISTLTIQRTEQRDSAMYRCASSLGDFYNEQFFGPGTRLTVL.

The J gene is TRBJ2-5, the V gene TRBV5-4, with 7 bases that match TRBD1. The V segment lost 0 bases and the J segment 0 bases; nucleotides outside the gene matches: 5. The length of the CDR3 is 16 residues. CDR1 is SGHNT, CDR2 YYREEE, per germline (reference sequence). As DNA, the CDR3 is TGTGCCAGCAGCTTGGAGGGCAGGGGGTACCAAGAGACCCAGTACTTC. Protein: CASSLEGRGYQETQYF.

The genes are TRBV9 and TRBJ2-5; 9 nucleotides agree with TRBD1. Germline CDR1 reads SGDLS; CDR2 reads YYNGEE. V was pared by 4 bases and J by 4 bases, with 5 bases of the junction left unmatched. This CDR3 has 14 amino acids. DNA of the CDR3: TGTGCCAGCAGCCCGTACAGGGGGCGAGAGACCCAGTACTTC. This codes for CASSPYRGRETQYF.

J is TRBJ2-2 and V is TRBV7-9; the D gene is possibly TRBD2 (5 bases). Per germline, CDR1 SEHNR and CDR2 FQNEAQ (reference sequence). V was trimmed by 0 bases and J by 1 base, leaving 12 bases between them. The CDR3 is 17 amino acids. The DNA of the CDR3 is TGTGCCAGCAGCTTAGCTGGTCTAGCTCGGAACACCGGGGAGCTGTTTTTT. It specifies CASSLAGLARNTGELFF.

The table lists this clone with a few counts. The J gene is TRBJ2-5, the V gene TRBV5-1, with 9 bases aligning to TRBD2. Germline V lookup: CDR1 SGHRS, CDR2 YFSETQ. This CDR3 is 15 amino acids long. The ends lost 0 bases at V and 4 bases at J; junction bases unmatched: 4. The CDR3 sequence: CASSLAATSGETQYF. DNA of the CDR3: TGCGCCAGCAGCTTGGCCGCGACTAGCGGAGAGACCCAGTACTTC.

In DNA, the CDR3 is TGTGCCAGCAGCCAAGTGGGGACAGCCTCTTATGGCTACACCTTC. The encoded protein is CASSQVGTASYGYTF. This chain connects TRBV4-2 to TRBJ1-2; 7 nucleotides align to TRBD1. After removal of 1 base from V and 5 bases from J, the junction contained 7 bases not matched to a gene. Germline CDR1 LGHNA, CDR2 YNFKEQ. The CDR3 has 15 residues.

This clone has just a few counts. This chain connects TRBV7-9 to TRBJ2-1, with 8 bases lining up with TRBD2. Unmatched junction bases numbered 7, after V lost 2 bases and J lost 7 bases. CDR1 and CDR2 from the germline V gene are SEHNR and FQNEAQ (reference sequence). The CDR3 sequence is 15 residues long. The CDR3 bases are TGTGCCAGCAGCTTAAGCGGGAGCCCTCTAAATGAGCAGTTCTTC. Protein sequence: CASSLSGSPLNEQFF.

In its sample, this clone was seen a few times. J is TRBJ2-5 and V is TRBV15; 7 bases line up with TRBD2. CDR3 length equals 15 residues. The V gene's germline CDR1 is LNHNV and CDR2 YYDKDF (reference sequence). V lost 0 bases to trimming and J lost 5 bases; unmatched junction nucleotides: 6. This CDR3 reads CATSREREKTETQYF. In DNA form, the CDR3 reads TGTGCCACCAGCAGAGAGCGGGAGAAGACTGAGACCCAGTACTTC.

This chain links TRBV2 with TRBJ2-5; D may be TRBD1 (5 bases). Deletions cut 8 bases from V and 9 bases from J, with 19 bases between. The CDR3 sequence is 13 residues long. Germline CDR1 SNHLY, CDR2 FYNNEI. The CDR3 coding sequence is TGTGCCAGCGTTGGCGGATCTACCAGGGCCCAGTACTTC. Its protein is CASVGGSTRAQYF.

On this clone: The sample has other DNA sequences that encode this CDR3 too. This chain joins TRBV5-1 and TRBJ1-1; D unresolved. Per the germline V gene, CDR1 is SGHRS and CDR2 is YFSETQ. The CDR3 covers 13 residues. Deletions cut 0 bases from V and 5 bases from J, with 8 bases between. This chain's CDR3 is CASSLAGRTEAFF. The CDR3, as DNA: TGCGCCAGCAGCTTGGCGGGGAGGACTGAAGCTTTCTTT.

A few counts support this clone. This sequence joins TRBV2 and TRBJ2-1; 11 nucleotides align to TRBD2. The CDR3 consists of 18 residues. Germline CDR1 is SNHLY and CDR2 is FYNNEI. With 4 bases clipped from V and 7 bases from J, the junction kept 15 bases outside the gene matches. The CDR3 loop is CASSAWLGSGRAGNEQFF. The CDR3 region has the DNA TGTGCCAGCAGTGCATGGCTAGGTAGCGGGAGGGCCGGAAATGAGCAGTTCTTC.

In its sample, this clone was seen a few times. The CDR3 DNA is TGTGCCAGCAGCTCAGACAGGGTAGGCTACGAGCAGTACTTC. It is translated as CASSSDRVGYEQYF. The J gene is TRBJ2-7, the V gene TRBV7-8, with 7 bases that match TRBD1. The CDR3 is 14 amino acids. Germline CDR1 is SGHVS and CDR2 is FQNEAQ. Trimming cost V 4 bases and J 3 bases; bases outside gene matches: 6. The whole variable domain, filled in from reference TRBV7-8 and TRBJ2-7, reads GAGVSQSPRYKVAKRGQDVALRCDPISGHVSLFWYQQALGQGPEFLTYFQNEAQLDKSGLPSDRFFAERPEGSVSTLKIQRTQQEDSAVYLCASSSDRVGYEQYFGPGTRLTVT.

This clone has only a few counts. The rearrangement joins TRBV30 to TRBJ1-1; a weak D match, TRBD1 (5 bases). Trimming removed 2 bases at V and 8 bases at J, with 12 bases between. The CDR3 consists of 12 residues. Germline loops: CDR1 GTSNPN, CDR2 SVGIG (reference sequence). In DNA, the CDR3 is TGTGCCTGGAGTACGGGGGGGACGGAAGCTTTCTTT. As protein: CAWSTGGTEAFF. Full variable domain (missing parts from reference TRBV30 and TRBJ1-1): SQTIHQWPATLVQPVGSPLSLECTVEGTSNPNLYWYRQAAGRGLQLLFYSVGIGQISSEVPQNLSASRPQDRQFILSSKKLLLSDSGFYLCAWSTGGTEAFFGQGTRLTVV.

The chain employs TRBV10-3 and TRBJ2-7; D call uncertain. V lost 2 bases, J lost 3 bases, and 5 bases lay in between. The CDR3 has 12 amino acids. Germline V lookup: CDR1 ENHRY, CDR2 SYGVKD. CDR3 DNA sequence: TGTGCCATCAGTGAGCCGAGCTACGAGCAGTACTTC. This sequence encodes CAISEPSYEQYF.

This clone was seen more than once but under ten times. The V call is TRBV29-1, the J call TRBJ2-3; no clear D gene. The V and J ends lost 1 base and 3 bases respectively, with 2 bases between them. This CDR3 has 11 residues. Germline CDR1 reads SQVTM; CDR2 reads ANQGSEA. CDR3 region: CSVEVTDTQYF. Here the CDR3 DNA reads TGCAGCGTTGAAGTAACAGATACGCAGTATTTT.

This sequence joins TRBV13 and TRBJ2-2, with 9 bases that match TRBD2. J was trimmed by 2 bases and V by 7 bases; bases with no gene match: 11. The CDR3 extends over 17 amino acids. The V gene's germline CDR1 is PRHDT and CDR2 FYEKMQ (reference sequence). The CDR3 region has the DNA TGTGCCAGCACTCTAGCGGGGACTAGCCGCAACACCGGGGAGCTGTTTTTT. Translation gives CASTLAGTSRNTGELFF.

V and J are TRBV5-1 and TRBJ1-1; possibly TRBD1 for D (5 bases). Germline CDR1 is SGHRS and CDR2 is YFSETQ. V dropped 3 bases and J dropped 5 bases, with 17 bases sitting between them. The CDR3 sequence is 15 residues long. CDR3 sequence: CASSSTHGGGTEAFF. In DNA form, the CDR3 reads TGCGCCAGCAGCTCTACACATGGGGGGGGGACTGAAGCTTTCTTT.

This clone was counted between two and nine times. The chain recombines TRBV6-5 with TRBJ2-1, with 8 bases matching TRBD2. CDR3 length equals 14 residues. Germline CDR1 is MNHEY and CDR2 is SVGAGI. V lost 4 bases, J lost 7 bases, and 6 bases stayed unmatched. The CDR3 sequence is CASSSSAGVNEQFF. The CDR3 bases are TGTGCCAGCAGTTCTTCAGCGGGAGTAAATGAGCAGTTCTTC.

The rearrangement joins TRBV5-4 to TRBJ1-1; 8 bases are shared with TRBD1. Germline CDR1 reads SGHNT; CDR2 reads YYREEE (reference sequence). V was clipped by 4 bases and J by 6 bases; unmatched bases: 14. The CDR3 loop spans 16 amino acids. The CDR3 protein is CASSARRTGSSAEAFF. CDR3 coding DNA: TGTGCCAGCAGCGCCCGTCGGACAGGGAGTAGTGCTGAAGCTTTCTTT.

This clone occurred a few times. This rearrangement joins TRBV7-9 to TRBJ2-1; no clear D. Germline CDR1 is SEHNR and CDR2 is FQNEAQ (reference sequence). V was clipped by 5 bases and J by 9 bases, with 11 bases between them. The CDR3 totals 12 residues. For the CDR3, the DNA is TGTGCCAGCAGCAGCCCAAGTGTTGAGCAGTTCTTC. Its protein product is CASSSPSVEQFF.

The J gene is TRBJ1-4, the V gene TRBV7-3, with D unclear. V lost 0 bases and J lost 7, with 12 bases in between. Germline V gene lookup returns CDR1 SGHTA and CDR2 FQGTGA. CDR3 length: 15 amino acids. CDR3 sequence: CASSLTGRRGEKLFF. The CDR3 region has the DNA TGTGCCAGCAGCTTAACTGGCCGGCGGGGTGAAAAACTGTTTTTT.

This clone has a handful of counts. V usage is TRBV29-1 and J usage is TRBJ2-5; 7 nucleotides agree with TRBD2. The ends lost 5 bases at V and 4 bases at J; junction bases unmatched: 13. In germline, CDR1 is SQVTM, CDR2 ANQGSEA. There are 15 residues in the CDR3. The DNA for the CDR3 is TGCAGCGTTCCCGGCCCCGGGACGGGGGGAGAGACCCAGTACTTC. Translation: CSVPGPGTGGETQYF.